This TCR beta chain was found in a study of blood T cell repertoires in COVID-19 (dated by TCRdb to 2018 to 2021). Regarding the study in general: Samples from collaborators originated in the United States, Italy and Spain and spanned both the acute and convalescent phases of COVID-19. The prospective study material was composed of cDNA or gDNA derived from T cells, B-cell-depleted T cells, or PBMCs. Subjects who had been exposed to COVID-19, were actively infected with it, or had recovered from it provided the deeply sampled blood TCRbeta repertoires that made up the dataset. The repertoires were made available in a free public database intended to serve as a resource for research on the immune response to SARS-CoV-2. The samples were drawn from two sources: the first 160 participants of the ongoing ImmuneRACE study, and 1,254 subjects contributed by 6 global collaborators. A de-identified subject ID, COVID-19 status, age in years and sex were almost always included in the sample metadata. HLA class I and class II types, where available, came from metadata supplied by the sample provider rather than from assay-based typing. Summary of the overall study and its limitations: Clinical and demographic metadata were provided uncurated, with the amount varying by source and participant.

From its cysteine to its phenylalanine, the CDR3 spans 16 amino acids. CDR3 DNA is the only sequence kept; it has 48 bases, read in frame from the first base. V and J are trimmed by 1 base and 7 bases, and the gene matches miss 6 bases of the junction. Per the germline V gene, MGHDK is the CDR1 and SYGVNS is the CDR2. Each collaborating institution followed its own protocols to collect whole blood in K2EDTA tubes. Collaborator samples were shipped for TCRbeta analysis as frozen whole blood, isolated PBMCs, or DNA extracted from either sample type. For this clone: The antigen it recognizes is unknown. No base quality information exists; no much larger clone differs at one position.

TCRbeta CDR3 regions were amplified from genomic DNA using the immunoSEQ Assay, a bias-controlled multiplex PCR. Per the source publication's procedure: Within the assay, amplification of reference gene primers was used to estimate how many nucleated cells each sample contained. Sequence reads were collapsed and filtered to measure the absolute abundance of every unique TCRbeta CDR3 rearrangement. For each sample, productive Simpson clonality was calculated as the square root of Simpson's diversity index over productive rearrangements. Here the immuneACCESS table is served through TCRdb, limited to in-frame sequences with V and J called. Missing clones are a known gap in these copies; in checked studies unresolved V genes cover under half, and the rest lacks a known reason. The V and J calls and clone size were taken over from that table, and D and trimming were inferred from the DNA. This sample is represented by more than 50,000 clones; approximately 85% of them were singletons. About 17% of the sample is taken by the ten largest.

The chain is encoded by TRBV25-1 joined to TRBJ2-1; the central 11 bases match TRBD2. Material for sequencing was peripheral blood. The TCR comes from a human donor in a cohort sampled during active COVID-19. CDR3 sequence: CASSESSSGGRNEQFF. Here is the DNA: TGTGCCAGCAGTGAATCGTCTAGCGGGGGGAGGAATGAGCAGTTCTTC.